This T cell receptor (beta chain) was observed in a study of blood T cell repertoires in COVID-19. As for the study in general: The samples span acute and convalescent COVID-19 from the United States, Italy and Spain.

How the authors handled the data: Quantification of nucleated cells was approximated via reference gene primer amplification. Method: immunoSEQ multiplex PCR; TCRdb's copy keeps in-frame clones and lacks some. V and J calls and clone size follow that table, whereas D and trimming were derived from the DNA. The table records approximately 470,000 clones, approximately 83% of them present only once. Sequenced material: peripheral blood. The clonotype comes from a human donor in a cohort sampled during active COVID-19.

The CDR3 DNA sequence: TGTGCCAGCAGCCCGCGGACTACCACCGGGGAGCTGTTTTTT. Its translation: CASSPRTTTGELFF. J is TRBJ2-2 and V is TRBV5-8, with D perhaps matching TRBD2 (6 bases). CDR1 and CDR2 from the germline V gene are SGHTS and YDEGEE. Trimming pared 4 bases from V and 4 bases from J, leaving 11 bases between. CDR3 size: 14 residues.